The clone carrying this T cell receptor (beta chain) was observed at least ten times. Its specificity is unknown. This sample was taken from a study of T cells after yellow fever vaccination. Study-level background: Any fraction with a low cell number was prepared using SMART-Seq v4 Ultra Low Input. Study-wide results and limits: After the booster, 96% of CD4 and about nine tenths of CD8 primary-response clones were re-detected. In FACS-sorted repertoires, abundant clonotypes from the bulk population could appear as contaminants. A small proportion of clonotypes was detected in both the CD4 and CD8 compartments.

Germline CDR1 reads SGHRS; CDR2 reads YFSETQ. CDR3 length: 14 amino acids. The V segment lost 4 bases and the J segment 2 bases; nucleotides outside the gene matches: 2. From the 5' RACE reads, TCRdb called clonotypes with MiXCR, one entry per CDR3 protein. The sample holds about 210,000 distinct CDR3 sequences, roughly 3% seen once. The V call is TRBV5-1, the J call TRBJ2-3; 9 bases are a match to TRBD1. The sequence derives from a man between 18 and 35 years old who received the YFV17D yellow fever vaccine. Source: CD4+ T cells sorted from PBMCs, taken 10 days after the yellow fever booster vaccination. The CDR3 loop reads CASSRDRDTDTQYF. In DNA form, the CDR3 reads TGCGCCAGCAGCCGGGACAGGGACACAGATACGCAGTATTTT.